What follows describes a single T cell receptor beta chain. Per the original data handling: Quantification of nucleated cells was approximated via reference gene primer amplification. Repertoires were generated with immunoSEQ multiplex PCR, while TCRdb's copy carries only in-frame clones and drops some. The DNA was the basis for D and trimming; V, J and clone size are from that table. The repertoire holds roughly 150,000 clones, with approximately 87% as singletons. The record originates from a study of blood T cell repertoires in COVID-19. At the level of the study: Acute and convalescent COVID-19 samples came from the United States, Italy and Spain. Nucleic acid was either cDNA or gDNA, and it came from T cells, B-cell-depleted T cells, or PBMCs.

Germline loops: CDR1 KGHDR, CDR2 SFDVKD. CDR3 length: 16 amino acids. The V segment lost 2 bases and the J segment 6 bases; nucleotides outside the gene matches: 5. This TCR was sampled from a woman in her 70s with acute or convalescent COVID-19. The sequenced sample consisted of peripheral blood. This chain links TRBV24-1 with TRBJ2-1, with TRBD2 matching 11 bases. The CDR3, as DNA: TGTGCCACCAGTGATTCTACTAGCGGGAGTACCAATGAGCAGTTCTTC. Its protein is CATSDSTSGSTNEQFF.